The 9 T cell receptor beta chains below were found in one sample sequenced in a study of blood T cell repertoires in COVID-19. The method was immunoSEQ multiplex PCR; TCRdb's version includes in-frame clones alone and lacks a portion of them. The table has roughly 220,000 clones, just over 85% seen once; the top ten hold about 6%. Sample: peripheral blood. These TCRs come from an elderly man with acute or convalescent COVID-19.

This rearrangement joins TRBV3-1 (or the pseudogene TRBV3-2) to TRBJ1-4, with D uncertain. The V gene lost 0 bases and the J gene lost 5 bases, with 10 bases spanning the gap. The germline V gene encodes CDR1 LGHDT and CDR2 YNNKEL (reference sequence). This CDR3 is built from 15 residues. The CDR3 DNA reads as TGTGCCAGCAGCCAAGACTACCGGAGAAATGAAAAACTGTTTTTT. This encodes CASSQDYRRNEKLFF.

The chain uses TRBV21-1 and TRBJ1-2; TRBD1 is the table's D call, not checked against the DNA. TRBV21-1 is a pseudogene locus. The CDR3 is made up of 13 amino acids. The chain's CDR3 is CYCRQGTNYGYTF. As DNA, the CDR3 is TGTTATTGTAGACAGGGAACTAACTATGGCTACACCTTC.

V gene TRBV4-2 combines with J gene TRBJ1-4; 9 bases fit TRBD1. Germline CDR1 LGHNA, CDR2 YNFKEQ. The CDR3 is made up of 17 amino acids. Unmatched junction bases numbered 8, after V lost 2 bases and J lost 4 bases. Written as DNA, the CDR3 is TGTGCCAGCAGCCAACTAGGGGGGACAGGGAGTAATGAAAAACTGTTTTTT. Amino acids: CASSQLGGTGSNEKLFF.

This clone was detected only a few times. The chain is built from TRBV5-6 and TRBJ2-1; no firm D call. The germline V gene has CDR1 SGHDT and CDR2 YYEEEE. Trimming cost V 3 bases and J 4 bases, with 5 bases left between them. CDR3 length: 12 residues. CDR3 region: CASSYGYNEQFF. The DNA of the CDR3 is TGTGCCAGCAGCTACGGTTACAATGAGCAGTTCTTC.

The chain carries TRBV9 and TRBJ2-3; 8 bases line up with TRBD2. Germline V lookup: CDR1 SGDLS, CDR2 YYNGEE. The junction had 8 bases not matched to a gene; V was cut back by 3 bases and J by 2 bases. The CDR3 is made up of 16 amino acids. The CDR3 is CASSAQPGLDTDTQYF. Written as DNA, the CDR3 is TGTGCCAGCAGCGCTCAGCCGGGACTAGACACAGATACGCAGTATTTT. Looking up the rest from reference TRBV9 and TRBJ2-3 gives the full variable domain: DSGVTQTPKHLITATGQRVTLRCSPRSGDLSVYWYQQSLDQGLQFLIQYYNGEERAKGNILERFSAQQFPDLHSELNLSSLELGDSALYFCASSAQPGLDTDTQYFGPGTRLTVL.

The V gene is TRBV13, the J gene TRBJ2-7; D gene unclear. The CDR3 runs to 14 residues. Trimming removed 0 bases from V and 0 bases from J, with 6 bases in between. Germline V gene sequence: CDR1 PRHDT, CDR2 FYEKMQ (reference sequence). The CDR3 nucleotides are TGTGCCAGCAGCTTAGGCCTGAGCTCCTACGAGCAGTACTTC. Encoded protein: CASSLGLSSYEQYF.

The chain uses TRBV24-1 and TRBJ2-3; D gene uncertain. The CDR3 covers 14 residues. The germline gives CDR1 KGHDR, CDR2 SFDVKD. V lost 5 bases to trimming and J lost 2 bases, with 10 bases between them. The CDR3 DNA follows: TGTGCCACCAGTGTTTCCAGGAACACAGATACGCAGTATTTT. It specifies CATSVSRNTDTQYF.

The chain carries TRBV10-3 and TRBJ2-5; 8 nucleotides agree with TRBD2. This CDR3 spans 15 amino acids. CDR1 is ENHRY, CDR2 SYGVKD, per germline. With V trimmed by 8 bases and J by 2 bases, 10 bases remained unmatched. CDR3 sequence reads: CAIPNDASGQETQYF. In DNA, the CDR3 is TGTGCCATCCCCAACGATGCTAGCGGGCAAGAGACCCAGTACTTC.

Written as DNA, the CDR3 is TGTGCCAGCAGCCAAGATCCGGGGGTGGCCACAGATACGCAGTATTTT. Its translation: CASSQDPGVATDTQYF. This rearrangement joins TRBV4-2 to TRBJ2-3, with a possible D match to TRBD2 (6 bases). With 0 bases removed from V and 2 bases from J, the gap between germline ends came to 12 bases. There are 16 residues in the CDR3. Per germline, CDR1 LGHNA and CDR2 YNFKEQ.